This passage covers 27 T cell receptor beta chains from one sample sequenced in a study of blood T cell repertoires in COVID-19. TCRdb keeps only in-frame clones here, not all; method: immunoSEQ multiplex PCR. This table has 60,000 to 75,000 clones, approximately 87% appearing once. Sequencing was done on a sample of peripheral blood. The receptors were sampled from a human donor in a cohort sampled during active COVID-19.

The CDR3 nucleotides are TGTGCCTGGAAATGGTCAGAATCATCCTATGGCTACACCTTC. Translated, it gives CAWKWSESSYGYTF. The chain joins TRBV30 to TRBJ1-2; no firm D call. CDR1 is GTSNPN, CDR2 SVGIG, per germline (reference sequence). The CDR3 totals 14 residues. V lost 4 bases and J 4 bases, leaving 16 bases between the germline ends.

This clone was recorded once. V and J are TRBV15 and TRBJ2-7; no reliable D call. The CDR3 sequence is 16 residues long. The V gene lost 3 bases and the J gene lost 0 bases, with 15 bases spanning the gap. In germline, CDR1 is LNHNV, CDR2 YYDKDF (reference sequence). The CDR3 coding sequence is TGTGCCACCAGCAGGGTCCCGAGTGTCCCCTCCTACGAGCAGTACTTC. Translation gives CATSRVPSVPSYEQYF.

V gene TRBV5-4 combines with J gene TRBJ1-1; the match to TRBD1 covers 9 bases. CDR3 length equals 15 residues. V dropped 3 bases and J dropped 7; count of bases not matched to a gene: 10. Germline CDR1 reads SGHNT; CDR2 reads YYREEE (reference sequence). The chain's CDR3 is CASSSVDRGINEAFF. In nucleotides, the CDR3 is TGTGCCAGCAGCTCGGTGGACAGGGGAATAAATGAAGCTTTCTTT.

This sequence joins TRBV28 and TRBJ1-1; 7 nucleotides align to TRBD1. With V trimmed by 4 bases and J by 5 bases, 7 bases remained unmatched. The CDR3 runs 14 residues. Per germline, CDR1 MDHEN and CDR2 SYDVKM. The CDR3 sequence is CASSSSTGLTEAFF. The CDR3 DNA sequence: TGTGCCAGCAGTTCCTCGACAGGGTTAACTGAAGCTTTCTTT. The variable domain in full, with the rest retrieved from reference TRBV28 and TRBJ1-1, is DVKVTQSSRYLVKRTGEKVFLECVQDMDHENMFWYRQDPGLGLRLIYFSYDVKMKEKGDIPEGYSVSREKKERFSLILESASTNQTSMYLCASSSSTGLTEAFFGQGTRLTVV.

This sequence joins TRBV9 and TRBJ2-7, with a possible D match to TRBD2 (6 bases). Germline values: CDR1 SGDLS, CDR2 YYNGEE. CDR3 length: 15 amino acids. V lost 2 bases and J 5 bases, leaving 17 bases between the germline ends. The CDR3 DNA is TGTGCCAGCAGCGTGGAGGGATCCCAAGGGAACGAGCAGTACTTC. Translating it yields CASSVEGSQGNEQYF.

The gene calls are TRBV7-2 and TRBJ1-2, with TRBD1 as a possible D gene (6 bases). The V gene's germline CDR1 is SGHTA and CDR2 FQGNSA. V was trimmed by 1 base and J by 8 bases, leaving 14 bases between them. This CDR3 contains 14 residues. The CDR3: CASSLDTGRAGYTF. The CDR3 DNA reads as TGTGCCAGCAGCTTAGATACAGGGAGGGCCGGCTACACCTTC.

The rearrangement joins TRBV19 to TRBJ1-5; weak D call: TRBD1 (5 bases). V dropped 7 bases and J dropped 1 base, with 11 bases sitting between them. The V gene's germline CDR1 is LNHDA and CDR2 SQIVND (reference sequence). The CDR3 length is 14 residues. The CDR3 is CASNGGFSNQPQHF. The CDR3 DNA is TGTGCCAGTAACGGGGGGTTCAGCAATCAGCCCCAGCATTTT.

The rearrangement links TRBV7-9 to TRBJ2-7, with TRBD1 identical over 7 bases. Trimming took 4 bases from V and 0 from J; bases not matched to a gene: 6. The CDR3 has 15 amino acids. Looked up from germline, CDR1 is SEHNR and CDR2 is FQNEAQ (reference sequence). In nucleotides, the CDR3 is TGTGCCAGCAGCTCCTTGGACAGGCCCTCCTACGAGCAGTACTTC. This gives the protein CASSSLDRPSYEQYF.

V gene TRBV5-4 combines with J gene TRBJ1-6; possibly TRBD1 for D (5 bases). Germline V gene lookup returns CDR1 SGHNT and CDR2 YYREEE (reference sequence). V lost 4 bases, J lost 9 bases, and 17 bases lay in between. The length of the CDR3 is 15 residues. The CDR3 protein is CASSHVGREGSPLHF. The CDR3 DNA is TGTGCCAGCAGCCATGTGGGCAGGGAAGGTTCACCCCTCCACTTT.

The V call is TRBV29-1, the J call TRBJ2-7; D perhaps matches TRBD1 (5 bases). The CDR3 spans 12 residues. The V gene lost 4 bases and the J gene lost 2 bases, with 9 bases spanning the gap. Germline V CDR1 and CDR2: SQVTM, ANQGSEA. This CDR3 reads CSVADSTYEQYF. In DNA, the CDR3 is TGCAGCGTTGCCGACAGTACCTACGAGCAGTACTTC.

The chain is built from TRBV7-9 and TRBJ1-1; weak D call: TRBD1 (5 bases). CDR1 and CDR2 (germline): SEHNR, FQNEAQ (reference sequence). The CDR3 is 14 amino acids. Trimming removed 7 bases from V and 5 bases from J, with 17 bases in between. The CDR3 loop is CASNPPDGGTEAFF. Written as DNA, the CDR3 is TGTGCCAGCAACCCACCCGACGGGGGGACTGAAGCTTTCTTT.

This clone was picked up a small number of times. The chain uses TRBV4-1 and TRBJ1-5, with D possibly being TRBD1 (6 bases). In germline, CDR1 is MGHRA, CDR2 YSYEKL. The CDR3 is made up of 14 amino acids. Trimming cost V 5 bases and J 5 bases, with 13 bases left between them. CDR3: CASSTGTHYQPQHF. CDR3 nucleotides: TGCGCCAGCAGCACCGGGACACATTATCAGCCCCAGCATTTT.

This chain uses TRBV5-4 with TRBJ2-1, with TRBD2 as a possible D gene (6 bases). With 3 bases removed from V and 10 bases from J, the gap between germline ends came to 8 bases. This CDR3 spans 11 amino acids. Germline assignment: CDR1 SGHNT and CDR2 YYREEE (reference sequence). The CDR3 spells CASSYGGEQFF. The CDR3 DNA is TGTGCCAGCAGCTACGGGGGAGAGCAGTTCTTC.

This clone was seen a single time. The chain combines TRBV4-2 with TRBJ1-3; 9 positions agree with TRBD1. Trimming removed 4 bases from V and 5 bases from J; junction bases left unmatched: 3. The CDR3 runs to 14 residues. Germline lookup yields CDR1 LGHNA and CDR2 YNFKEQ. CDR3 residues: CASSLGQGRNTIYF. The CDR3, as DNA: TGTGCCAGCAGCCTCGGACAGGGGAGAAACACCATATATTTT.

About this clone: The junction does not match germline at one end; this may be a read error. The CDR3 loop is CASREGTSGVYEQYF. CDR3 bases: TGTGCCAGCAGGGAAGGGACTAGCGGGGTCTACGAGCAGTACTTC. The J gene is TRBJ2-7, the V gene TRBV2; TRBD2 matches at 13 bases. The CDR3 consists of 15 residues. From germline, CDR1 is SNHLY and CDR2 FYNNEI.

CDR3 nucleotide sequence: TGTGCCAGCAGCGTAGTATCAGCGGGGGGGGATGAGCAGTTCTTC. Its protein is CASSVVSAGGDEQFF. This sequence joins TRBV9 and TRBJ2-1; 10 bases line up with TRBD2. With 0 bases clipped from V and 8 bases from J, the junction kept 5 bases outside the gene matches. The CDR3 covers 15 residues. Germline CDR1 reads SGDLS; CDR2 reads YYNGEE. Full variable domain (remainder filled in from reference TRBV9 and TRBJ2-1): DSGVTQTPKHLITATGQRVTLRCSPRSGDLSVYWYQQSLDQGLQFLIQYYNGEERAKGNILERFSAQQFPDLHSELNLSSLELGDSALYFCASSVVSAGGDEQFFGPGTRLTVL.

The chain is built from TRBV15 and TRBJ1-2; 12 nucleotides match TRBD1. The trim removed 5 bases at V and 6 bases at J, leaving 7 bases unmatched. The CDR3 loop spans 15 amino acids. Germline values: CDR1 LNHNV, CDR2 YYDKDF (reference sequence). CDR3 amino acids: CATSAGTGGFHGYTF. In DNA, the CDR3 is TGTGCCACCAGCGCCGGGACAGGGGGCTTCCATGGCTACACCTTC.

The count of this clone is one. The chain couples TRBV29-1 to TRBJ2-1, with unresolved D. The CDR3 length is 13 residues. Trimming took 7 bases from V and 0 from J, leaving 10 bases between them. The germline CDR1 and CDR2 sequences are SQVTM and ANQGSEA. CDR3 residues: CSGRESSYNEQFF. The CDR3 DNA follows: TGCAGCGGTCGCGAAAGCTCCTACAATGAGCAGTTCTTC.

This rearrangement joins TRBV20-1 to TRBJ2-7; a possible D gene is TRBD2 (6 bases). The CDR3 loop spans 11 amino acids. Trimming left V 4 bases short and J 5 bases short, with 9 bases between. Germline loops: CDR1 DFQATT, CDR2 SNEGSKA (reference sequence). The CDR3 sequence is CSATGTHEQYF. DNA of the CDR3: TGCAGTGCTACCGGGACTCACGAGCAGTACTTC.

This chain links TRBV5-1 with TRBJ2-7, with D hard to call. CDR1 is SGHRS and CDR2 is YFSETQ in the germline V gene. This CDR3 comprises 13 residues. V lost 1 base to trimming and J lost 3 bases, with 8 bases between them. The CDR3 DNA reads as TGCGCCAGCAGCTTGTTGCCAGTCTACGAGCAGTACTTC. It specifies CASSLLPVYEQYF. Combining the CDR3 with reference TRBV5-1 and TRBJ2-7 gives the whole variable domain KAGVTQTPRYLIKTRGQQVTLSCSPISGHRSVSWYQQTPGQGLQFLFEYFSETQRNKGNFPGRFSGRQFSNSRSEMNVSTLELGDSALYLCASSLLPVYEQYFGPGTRLTVT.

V is TRBV5-1 and J is TRBJ2-1; TRBD2 matches 12 bases. The CDR3 spans 16 residues. The junction had 9 bases not matched to a gene; V was cut back by 4 bases and J by 7 bases. Germline CDR1 reads SGHRS; CDR2 reads YFSETQ. For the CDR3, the DNA is TGCGCCAGCAGCCCTCCTCGACTAGCGGGAGTTAATGAGCAGTTCTTC. It specifies CASSPPRLAGVNEQFF.

This clone was seen just once. The rearrangement joins TRBV7-2 to TRBJ1-1, with 8 bases matching TRBD1. The junction had 7 bases not matched to a gene; V was cut back by 5 bases and J by 5 bases. CDR3 size: 14 residues. Germline lookup yields CDR1 SGHTA and CDR2 FQGNSA. The CDR3 sequence is CASSQGAGRTEAFF. CDR3 sequence (DNA): TGTGCCAGCAGCCAGGGGGCAGGGAGGACTGAAGCTTTCTTT.

This clone was detected a few times. The chain joins TRBV9 to TRBJ1-5; 7 bases are a match to TRBD1. The V gene end was trimmed by 3 bases and the J gene end by 7 bases; junction bases not matched to a gene: 4. This CDR3 comprises 13 residues. Germline CDR1 is SGDLS and CDR2 is YYNGEE. The DNA for the CDR3 is TGTGCCAGCAGCGAGCAGGGGGGCCAGCCCCAGCATTTT. This gives the protein CASSEQGGQPQHF.

The chain recombines TRBV19 with TRBJ1-1; tentatively, D is TRBD1 (6 bases). In germline, CDR1 is LNHDA, CDR2 SQIVND (reference sequence). The CDR3 is 14 residues long. V gave up 0 bases and J gave up 7 bases, with 12 bases separating them. The DNA for the CDR3 is TGTGCCAGTAGTATAGACCCCTGGGACAATGAAGCTTTCTTT. Its protein is CASSIDPWDNEAFF.

The chain carries TRBV5-1 and TRBJ1-2; 8 positions match TRBD1. Per germline, CDR1 SGHRS and CDR2 YFSETQ. Unmatched junction bases numbered 8, after V lost 5 bases and J lost 5 bases. This CDR3 comprises 14 residues. CDR3 in amino acids: CASSFRGRRYGYTF. CDR3 in DNA: TGCGCCAGCAGTTTCAGGGGGCGCCGATATGGCTACACCTTC.

V gene TRBV7-2 combines with J gene TRBJ2-5; TRBD1 might be the D (6 bases). V was cut by 4 bases and J by 1 base, with 13 bases left in between. CDR1 is SGHTA, CDR2 FQGNSA, per germline. The CDR3 length is 15 residues. The CDR3 sequence is CASSSTGNSQETQYF. The DNA for the CDR3 is TGTGCCAGCAGCTCCACAGGGAATTCCCAAGAGACCCAGTACTTC. Full variable domain (rest looked up from reference TRBV7-2 and TRBJ2-5): GAGVSQSPSNKVTEKGKDVELRCDPISGHTALYWYRQSLGQGLEFLIYFQGNSAPDKSGLPSDRFSAERTGGSVSTLTIQRTQQEDSAVYLCASSSTGNSQETQYFGPGTRLLVL.

The J gene is TRBJ2-7, the V gene TRBV10-3; 7 bases agree with TRBD1. V was clipped by 5 bases and J by 2 bases; unmatched bases: 3. The CDR3 is 13 amino acids. Germline assignment: CDR1 ENHRY and CDR2 SYGVKD. The CDR3 DNA reads TGTGCCATCAGTCGGACAGGTCCCTACGAGCAGTACTTC. Translating gives CAISRTGPYEQYF.